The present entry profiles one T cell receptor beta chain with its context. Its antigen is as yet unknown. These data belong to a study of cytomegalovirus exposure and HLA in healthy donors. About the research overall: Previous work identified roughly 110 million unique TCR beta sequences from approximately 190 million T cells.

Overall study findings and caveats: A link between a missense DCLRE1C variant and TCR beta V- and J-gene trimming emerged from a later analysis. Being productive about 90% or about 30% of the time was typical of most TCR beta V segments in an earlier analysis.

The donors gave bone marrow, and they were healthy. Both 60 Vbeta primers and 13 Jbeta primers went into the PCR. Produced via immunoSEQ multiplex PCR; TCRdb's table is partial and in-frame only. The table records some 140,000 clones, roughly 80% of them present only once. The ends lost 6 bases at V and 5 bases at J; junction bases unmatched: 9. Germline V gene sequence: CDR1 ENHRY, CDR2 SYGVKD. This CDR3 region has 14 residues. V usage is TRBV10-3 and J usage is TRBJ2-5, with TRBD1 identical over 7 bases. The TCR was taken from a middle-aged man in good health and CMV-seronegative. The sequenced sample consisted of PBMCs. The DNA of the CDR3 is TGTGCCATCAGGGACGAGGGGGCAGGGGAGACCCAGTACTTC. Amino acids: CAIRDEGAGETQYF.